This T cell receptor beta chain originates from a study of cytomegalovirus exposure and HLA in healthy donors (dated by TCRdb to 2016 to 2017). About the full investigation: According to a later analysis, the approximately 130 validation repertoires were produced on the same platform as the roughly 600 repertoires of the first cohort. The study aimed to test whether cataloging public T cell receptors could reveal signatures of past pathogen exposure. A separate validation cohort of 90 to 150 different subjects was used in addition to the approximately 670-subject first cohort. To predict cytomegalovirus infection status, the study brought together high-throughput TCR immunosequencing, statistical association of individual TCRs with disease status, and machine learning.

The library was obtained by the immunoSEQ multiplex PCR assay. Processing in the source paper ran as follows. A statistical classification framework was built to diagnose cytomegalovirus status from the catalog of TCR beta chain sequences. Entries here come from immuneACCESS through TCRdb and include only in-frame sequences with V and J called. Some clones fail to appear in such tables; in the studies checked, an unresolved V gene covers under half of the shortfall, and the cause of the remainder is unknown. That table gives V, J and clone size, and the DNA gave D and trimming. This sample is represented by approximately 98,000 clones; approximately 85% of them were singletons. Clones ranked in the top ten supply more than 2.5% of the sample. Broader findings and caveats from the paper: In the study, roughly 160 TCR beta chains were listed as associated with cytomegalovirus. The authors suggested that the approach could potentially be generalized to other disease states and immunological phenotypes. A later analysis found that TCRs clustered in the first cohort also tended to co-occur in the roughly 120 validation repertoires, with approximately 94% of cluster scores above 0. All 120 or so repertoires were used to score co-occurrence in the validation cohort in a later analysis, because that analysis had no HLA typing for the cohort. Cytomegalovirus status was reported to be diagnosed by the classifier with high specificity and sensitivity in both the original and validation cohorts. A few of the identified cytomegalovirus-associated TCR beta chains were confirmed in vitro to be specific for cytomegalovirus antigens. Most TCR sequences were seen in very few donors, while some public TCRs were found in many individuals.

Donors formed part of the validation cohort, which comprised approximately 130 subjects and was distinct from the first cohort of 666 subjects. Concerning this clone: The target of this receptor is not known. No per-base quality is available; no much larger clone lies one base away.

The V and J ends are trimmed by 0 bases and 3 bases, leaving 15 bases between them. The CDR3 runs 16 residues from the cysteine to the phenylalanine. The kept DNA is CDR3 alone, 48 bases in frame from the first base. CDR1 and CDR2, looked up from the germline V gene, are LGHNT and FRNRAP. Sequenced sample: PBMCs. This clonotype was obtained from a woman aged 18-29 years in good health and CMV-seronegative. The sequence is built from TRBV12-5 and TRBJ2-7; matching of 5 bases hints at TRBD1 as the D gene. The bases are TGTGCTAGTGGTTTGGTAGGCTCAGGGAATATCTACGAGCAGTACTTC. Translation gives CASGLVGSGNIYEQYF. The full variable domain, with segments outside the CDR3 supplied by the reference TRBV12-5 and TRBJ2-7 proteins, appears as DARVTQTPRHKVTEMGQEVTMRCQPILGHNTVFWYRQTMMQGLELLAYFRNRAPLDDSGMPKDRFSAEMPDATLATLKIQPSEPRDSAVYFCASGLVGSGNIYEQYFGPGTRLTVT.